What follows is one T cell receptor beta chain and its context. The antigen is undetermined. The naive CD8 population came from CD45RO-negative cells selected for CCR7, without terminally differentiated effector memory CD45RA+ cells. This entry comes from a study of shared clonotypes between healthy human individuals. Points from the study as a whole: The represented genetic and exposure-history diversity was limited by the small number of donors.

Between the trimmed V and J ends, which lost 2 bases and 0 bases, there was a span of 11 bases. Germline V gene data show CDR1 as SNHLY and CDR2 as FYNNEI. This CDR3 has 15 amino acids. Sorted subsets were amplified in replicate PCRs using 200 ng DNA, about 30,000 T cell genomes. In the source study's methods: Filtering differed, since immunoSEQ gave only junction sequences and no quality scores. Method: immunoSEQ multiplex PCR; TCRdb's copy keeps in-frame clones and lacks some. That table furnishes V, J and clone size, whereas the DNA furnished D and trimming. There are about 2.2 million clones in the sample; about 93% occur only once, and more than 1.5% lies in the top ten.

Sequencing was done on a sample of naive CD8+ T cells from PBMCs. J is TRBJ2-7 and V is TRBV2; D is ambiguous. The receptor was derived from a man aged 18 to 29 in good health. Some clones in this sample may be carry-over from other donors' samples. The CDR3 protein is CASSESAKSSYEQYF. CDR3 nucleotide sequence: TGTGCCAGCAGTGAATCTGCCAAATCCTCCTACGAGCAGTACTTC.